Shown below are 10 T cell receptor beta chains from a single sample sequenced in a study of cytomegalovirus exposure and HLA in healthy donors. Assay: immunoSEQ multiplex PCR; the TCRdb copy retains only in-frame clones and omits some. The sample shows under 300,000 clones, around 90% of them seen only once. Material: PBMCs. The receptors derive from a young woman in good health and CMV-seronegative.

The chain has TRBV19 and TRBJ1-1; no firm D call. CDR3 size: 16 residues. Germline V gives CDR1 LNHDA, CDR2 SQIVND (reference sequence). V dropped 4 bases and J dropped 0 bases, with 15 bases sitting between them. This chain's CDR3 is CASSTSLLTMNTEAFF. In nucleotides, the CDR3 is TGTGCCAGTAGTACCTCTTTACTAACGATGAACACTGAAGCTTTCTTT.

This clone was counted a single time. This chain joins TRBV28 and TRBJ1-4; the D is unclear. V lost 4 bases to trimming and J lost 4 bases, with 13 bases between them. There are 15 residues in the CDR3. Germline CDR1 reads MDHEN; CDR2 reads SYDVKM. The CDR3 coding sequence is TGTGCCAGCAGTTCTCATGGAGTCGGTAATGAAAAACTGTTTTTT. Translation gives CASSSHGVGNEKLFF.

This rearrangement joins TRBV7-2 to TRBJ1-5; perhaps TRBD1 as D (5 bases). The germline V gene has CDR1 SGHTA and CDR2 FQGNSA. There are 16 residues in the CDR3. Trimming shortened V by 4 bases and J by 1 base, and 14 bases separated the two germline ends. Written as DNA, the CDR3 is TGTGCCAGCAGCTATTCCGACAGACTCAGCAATCAGCCCCAGCATTTT. Residues: CASSYSDRLSNQPQHF.

The chain combines TRBV5-5 with TRBJ2-7, with 8 bases identical to TRBD2. J was trimmed by 1 base and V by 4 bases; bases with no gene match: 16. CDR1 is SGHKS and CDR2 is YYEKEE in the germline V gene (reference sequence). This CDR3 region has 18 residues. The DNA for the CDR3 is TGTGCCAGCAGCCCGTTGGTTCGAGTGGGACTAGAATCCTACGAGCAGTACGTC. This encodes CASSPLVRVGLESYEQYV.

This clone appeared once. Other DNA variants within this sample encode the same CDR3. The rearrangement uses TRBV4-1 and TRBJ1-1, with D tentatively TRBD1 (6 bases). Germline V gives CDR1 MGHRA, CDR2 YSYEKL. The germline V and J ends were trimmed by 1 base and 2 bases, with 8 bases remaining between them. CDR3 length equals 14 residues. The CDR3 region has the DNA TGCGCCAGCAGCCAAGTACAGGGCAACACTGAAGCTTTCTTT. Translation: CASSQVQGNTEAFF.

The chain links TRBV29-1 to TRBJ1-3, with D uncertain. Trimming shortened V by 5 bases and J by 2 bases, and 10 bases separated the two germline ends. Germline values: CDR1 SQVTM, CDR2 ANQGSEA. The CDR3 contains 13 residues. The CDR3 DNA reads as TGCAGCGTTATGACACGGACTGGAAACACCATATATTTT. Its translation is CSVMTRTGNTIYF.

The chain combines TRBV21-1 with TRBJ2-7; the table's D call, TRBD1, was not checked against the DNA. TRBV21-1 is recorded as a pseudogene. The CDR3 sequence is 14 residues long. The CDR3 sequence is CASSKGDTTYEQYV. The CDR3 nucleotides are TGTGCCAGCAGCAAAGGGGACACTACCTACGAGCAGTACGTC.

This sequence joins TRBV28 and TRBJ1-2; a weak D match, TRBD1 (5 bases). V dropped 6 bases and J dropped 4 bases, with 12 bases sitting between them. Germline V gives CDR1 MDHEN, CDR2 SYDVKM. This CDR3 has 13 amino acids. The CDR3 DNA follows: TGTGCCAGCAGCTTAACAGGAACCTATGGCTACACCTTC. Translated, it gives CASSLTGTYGYTF.

The chain combines TRBV7-9 with TRBJ1-5; TRBD1 agrees at 10 bases. Germline V gene lookup returns CDR1 SEHNR and CDR2 FQNEAQ (reference sequence). The CDR3 runs to 15 residues. J lost 6 bases, V lost 5 bases, and 7 bases had no gene match. The CDR3 DNA reads TGTGCCAGCAGCCAAGGGACAGGGGCAATTCAGCCCCAGCATTTT. This sequence encodes CASSQGTGAIQPQHF.

This chain links TRBV11-2 with TRBJ2-7; TRBD1 agrees at 8 bases. After removal of 1 base from V and 1 base from J, the junction contained 12 bases not matched to a gene. The CDR3 runs to 18 residues. CDR1 is SGHAT, CDR2 FQNNGV, per germline. CDR3 nucleotides: TGTGCCAGCAGCTTAGTATTTCGTCTACAGGGGGTTTCCTACGAGCAGTACTTC. Protein sequence: CASSLVFRLQGVSYEQYF.